This passage covers 26 T cell receptor beta chains from one sample sequenced in a study of metastatic and nonmetastatic thyroid tumors. TCRdb re-called the PCR reads via MiXCR. The sample yields approximately 58,000 clones, approximately 22% seen once. Treatment of any kind had been given to no patient before thyroid surgery. Material: blood. These receptor sequences come from a female donor with papillary thyroid cancer or a benign thyroid nodule (not recorded which). Some clones in this sample may be carry-over from other donors' samples.

The table lists this clone with many counts. The chain employs TRBV7-2 and TRBJ1-2, with D tentatively TRBD1 (6 bases). The CDR3 sequence is 16 residues long. CDR1 is SGHTA, CDR2 FQGNSA, per germline. V lost 2 bases to trimming and J lost 7 bases, with 20 bases between them. Here the CDR3 DNA reads TGTGCCAGCAGCTTATCGTCGGAGAACAGGGCGGGTGGCTACACCTTC. Protein: CASSLSSENRAGGYTF. The full variable domain, its missing parts supplied by reference TRBV7-2 and TRBJ1-2, is GAGVSQSPSNKVTEKGKDVELRCDPISGHTALYWYRQSLGQGLEFLIYFQGNSAPDKSGLPSDRFSAERTGGSVSTLTIQRTQQEDSAVYLCASSLSSENRAGGYTFGSGTRLTVV.

Notes on this clone: At one of its ends the junction is not consistent with the germline gene, which may arise from a read error. V usage is TRBV24-1 and J usage is TRBJ2-2, with D perhaps matching TRBD1 (6 bases). This CDR3 comprises 15 residues. Looked up from germline, CDR1 is KGHDR and CDR2 is SFDVKD. In DNA form, the CDR3 reads TGTGCCACCAGTGATTTGGCATGGGACACCGGGGAGCCGTTTTTT. Translated, it gives CATSDLAWDTGEPFF.

This clone occurred a few times. Possible read error: a much larger clone is one base away. The CDR3 nucleotides read TGTGCCACCAGTGAGAACAGGGGCGCCGTGGAGCTGTTTTTT. Translated: CATSENRGAVELFF. The rearrangement uses TRBV24-1 and TRBJ2-2; 7 bases match TRBD1. Germline CDR1 is KGHDR and CDR2 is SFDVKD. V lost 4 bases to trimming and J lost 10 bases; unmatched junction nucleotides: 8. CDR3 length: 14 amino acids.

The chain couples TRBV4-1 to TRBJ1-1; 12 bases are a match to TRBD1. Looked up from germline, CDR1 is MGHRA and CDR2 is YSYEKL. V gave up 2 bases and J gave up 8 bases; unmatched junction bases: 6. CDR3 size: 15 residues. CDR3 region: CASSQLGTGGREAFF. DNA of the CDR3: TGCGCCAGCAGCCAATTAGGGACAGGGGGCCGGGAAGCTTTCTTT.

The chain links TRBV4-1 to TRBJ2-1; unclear D gene. Trimming removed 7 bases from V and 6 bases from J, with 13 bases in between. This CDR3 is 13 amino acids long. CDR1 MGHRA and CDR2 YSYEKL come from the germline V gene. The CDR3 region has the DNA TGCGCCAGCAAGCAGCTGCCAAGCAATGAGCAGTTCTTC. This codes for CASKQLPSNEQFF.

Ten or more counts support this clone. The chain couples TRBV5-1 to TRBJ1-1; the D gene is possibly TRBD1 (5 bases). There are 13 residues in the CDR3. Germline values: CDR1 SGHRS, CDR2 YFSETQ. Trimming pared 2 bases from V and 5 bases from J, leaving 10 bases between. The CDR3 DNA reads as TGCGCCAGCAGCTTAGTGGGGGATACTGAAGCTTTCTTT. Translation gives CASSLVGDTEAFF.

Ten or more counts support this clone. The chain uses TRBV11-1 and TRBJ2-5; 8 nucleotides align to TRBD2. The length of the CDR3 is 16 residues. Germline trimming cut 2 bases from V and 0 bases from J; bases unmatched to any gene: 5. Germline V gives CDR1 SGHAT, CDR2 FQDESV (reference sequence). This chain's CDR3 is CASSLFPGGDQETQYF. For the CDR3, the DNA is TGTGCCAGCAGCTTATTTCCGGGAGGGGACCAAGAGACCCAGTACTTC.

This clone was observed a few times. A read error may be the cause here, since a much bigger clone is one base away. The chain links TRBV14 to TRBJ2-1; D is ambiguous. This CDR3 has 11 amino acids. The V and J ends lost 11 bases and 7 bases respectively, with 12 bases between them. Germline CDR1 is SGHDN and CDR2 is FVKESK. CDR3 in amino acids: CAGGSQNEQFF. The CDR3 coding sequence is TGTGCCGGCGGCTCTCAGAATGAGCAGTTCTTC.

At least ten counts were recorded for this clone. This rearrangement joins TRBV12-3 or TRBV12-4 to TRBJ1-1; TRBD1 is a possible D gene (5 bases). The CDR3 has 15 residues. Trimming removed 4 bases from V and 0 bases from J, with 12 bases in between. The CDR3 protein is CASSSGGTLNTEAFF. The DNA of the CDR3 is TGTGCCAGCAGTTCGGGAGGGACCCTGAACACTGAAGCTTTCTTT.

The table lists this clone with many counts. CDR3 bases: TGTGCCAGCAGTTCACCGGGACAGGGGTTGTCCTACGAGCAGTACTTC. Amino acids: CASSSPGQGLSYEQYF. V and J are TRBV27 and TRBJ2-7; 10 nucleotides agree with TRBD1. This CDR3 spans 16 amino acids. Trimming cost V 4 bases and J 1 base; bases outside gene matches: 7. Germline CDR1 and CDR2: MNHEY and SMNVEV (reference sequence).

This clone was counted many times. The gene calls are TRBV19 and TRBJ1-1; D not resolved. CDR1 is LNHDA and CDR2 is SQIVND in the germline V gene (reference sequence). This CDR3 has 14 residues. Trimming removed 1 base at V and 1 base at J, with 7 bases between. The CDR3 spells CASSIGLSNTEAFF. DNA for the CDR3: TGTGCCAGTAGTATAGGACTCTCGAACACTGAAGCTTTCTTT. The full variable domain, with the rest looked up from reference TRBV19 and TRBJ1-1, is DGGITQSPKYLFRKEGQNVTLSCEQNLNHDAMYWYRQDPGQGLRLIYYSQIVNDFQKGDIAEGYSVSREKKESFPLTVTSAQKNPTAFYLCASSIGLSNTEAFFGQGTRLTVV.

This clone was seen repeatedly, ten times or more. Since a much larger clone is just one base distant, this may be a read error. For the CDR3, the DNA is TGCGCCAGCGGCATCGACAGGGTGCGGTATGGCTACACCTTC. This encodes CASGIDRVRYGYTF. The chain combines TRBV5-1 with TRBJ1-2, with TRBD1 matching 7 bases. Germline lookup yields CDR1 SGHRS and CDR2 YFSETQ. This CDR3 region has 14 residues. The V segment lost 7 bases and the J segment 5 bases; nucleotides outside the gene matches: 11.

In this sample, this clone turned up many times. The J gene is TRBJ2-7, the V gene TRBV29-1; D unclear. Trimming removed 4 bases from V and 1 base from J, with 8 bases in between. Germline assignment: CDR1 SQVTM and CDR2 ANQGSEA. CDR3 length equals 12 residues. CDR3 loop: CSVAPESYEQYF. DNA for the CDR3: TGCAGCGTTGCGCCCGAGTCCTACGAGCAGTACTTC.

The chain joins TRBV6-1 to TRBJ1-2; D might be TRBD1 (6 bases). The V and J ends lost 7 bases and 5 bases respectively, with 20 bases between them. CDR1 is MNHNS and CDR2 is SASEGT in the germline V gene. The CDR3 extends over 15 amino acids. CDR3 in amino acids: CASTPISQGSYGYTF. The DNA of the CDR3 is TGTGCCAGCACCCCCATTTCACAGGGCTCGTATGGCTACACCTTC.

This clone was counted at least ten times. The V call is TRBV20-1, the J call TRBJ1-2, with 9 bases that match TRBD1. After removal of 0 bases from V and 7 bases from J, the junction contained 6 bases not matched to a gene. The CDR3 spans 14 residues. Germline V gene lookup returns CDR1 DFQATT and CDR2 SNEGSKA (reference sequence). CDR3 loop: CSAREQGASGGYTF. The CDR3, as DNA: TGCAGTGCTAGAGAACAGGGGGCGTCCGGTGGCTACACCTTC.

This clone appeared many times. The J gene is TRBJ2-5, the V gene TRBV12-3 or TRBV12-4; 7 nucleotides align to TRBD1. The length of the CDR3 is 14 residues. J gave up 0 bases and V 6 bases, and 4 bases lay outside the gene matches. Here the CDR3 DNA reads TGTGCCAGCAGCCCCGGGACAGACCAAGAGACCCAGTACTTC. Translation: CASSPGTDQETQYF.

This clone was seen at least ten times. The chain is built from TRBV6-1 and TRBJ2-2; D call uncertain. The CDR3 consists of 12 residues. Trimming left V 9 bases short and J 7 bases short, with 12 bases between. CDR1 MNHNS and CDR2 SASEGT come from the germline V gene. The CDR3 bases are TGTGCCAGTGATAGAGTACACGGGGAGCTGTTTTTT. Its protein product is CASDRVHGELFF.

The table lists this clone with many counts. The chain recombines TRBV27 with TRBJ2-2; 7 bases are shared with TRBD2. Trimming cost V 2 bases and J 0 bases; bases outside gene matches: 6. The CDR3 sequence is 17 residues long. The germline CDR1 and CDR2 sequences are MNHEY and SMNVEV (reference sequence). Written as DNA, the CDR3 is TGTGCCAGCAGTTTAAGGGGAGGGCCCTCGAACACCGGGGAGCTGTTTTTT. Its translation: CASSLRGGPSNTGELFF.

In the case of this clone: In this CDR3 the conserved last residue, phenylalanine or tryptophan, is missing, so a read error is likely. The DNA is left out, because the CDR3 cannot be placed on it with certainty; the CDR3 is given as TCRdb lists it. The chain carries TRBV7-3 and TRBJ2-6. Germline values: CDR1 SGHTA, CDR2 FQGTGA. Ends included, the CDR3 has 16 residues. The CDR3 sequence: CASSLIGSSGANVLNL.

This clone was detected ten times or more. CDR3 protein: CASSQQGRDEQYF. CDR3 sequence (DNA): TGTGCCAGCAGCCAACAGGGTCGAGACGAGCAGTACTTC. The chain joins TRBV3-1 to TRBJ2-7, with D maybe TRBD1 (5 bases). Per the germline V gene, CDR1 is LGHDT and CDR2 is YNNKEL (reference sequence). CDR3 size: 13 residues. Trimming removed 2 bases from V and 5 bases from J, with 10 bases in between.

About this clone: This may be a read error: a much more frequent sequence differs by one nucleotide. The chain has TRBV19 and TRBJ2-2; TRBD1 agrees at 9 bases. CDR3 size: 14 residues. Trimming cost V 6 bases and J 6 bases; bases outside gene matches: 5. Germline values: CDR1 LNHDA, CDR2 SQIVND (reference sequence). In DNA, the CDR3 is TGTGCCAGTAGGCAACAGGGGGCAGCCGGGGAGCTGTTTTTT. It encodes CASRQQGAAGELFF.

In its sample, this clone was seen many times. The CDR3 DNA reads TGTGCCAGTGGGGGTTCCCGCAATCAGCCCCAGCATTTT. Translated: CASGGSRNQPQHF. V is TRBV28 and J is TRBJ1-5; possibly TRBD1 for D (5 bases). CDR3 length: 13 residues. Trimming removed 9 bases at V and 2 bases at J, with 11 bases between. Germline-derived CDR1 and CDR2 are MDHEN and SYDVKM.

Concerning this clone: In this CDR3 the conserved last residue, phenylalanine or tryptophan, is missing, so a read error is likely. The chain has TRBV6-5 and TRBJ1-2; D call uncertain. V was pared by 0 bases and J by 10 bases, with 24 bases between. Germline V gene sequence: CDR1 MNHEY, CDR2 SVGAGI. There are 17 residues in the CDR3. In nucleotides, the CDR3 is TGTGCCAGCAGTTACTCGACTTTAACAGTGGCCAACCGTGTCTACACCTAC. Amino acids: CASSYSTLTVANRVYTY.

V usage is TRBV10-3 and J usage is TRBJ1-1, with a tentative D call TRBD1 (5 bases). CDR3 length: 15 amino acids. In germline, CDR1 is ENHRY, CDR2 SYGVKD. The V end was cut by 5 bases, the J end by 5 bases, with 18 bases between. In nucleotides, the CDR3 is TGTGCCATCAGTTTTCGACCGGGGGTGGAGACTGAAGCTTTCTTT. It translates to CAISFRPGVETEAFF.

This clone was seen at least ten times. This chain connects TRBV24-1 to TRBJ2-2; no definite D call. The V gene lost 2 bases and the J gene lost 0 bases, with 9 bases spanning the gap. Germline V gives CDR1 KGHDR, CDR2 SFDVKD. This CDR3 is 16 amino acids long. The CDR3 spells CATSDSLFSNTGELFF. For the CDR3, the DNA is TGTGCCACCAGTGATTCGCTTTTCTCGAACACCGGGGAGCTGTTTTTT.

V is TRBV6-5 and J is TRBJ1-1; D unclear. With 0 bases removed from V and 4 bases from J, the gap between germline ends came to 12 bases. The CDR3 has 15 residues. Germline loops: CDR1 MNHEY, CDR2 SVGAGI. The CDR3 here is CASSYSGVGGTEAFF. CDR3 bases: TGTGCCAGCAGTTACTCCGGGGTGGGCGGCACTGAAGCTTTCTTT.